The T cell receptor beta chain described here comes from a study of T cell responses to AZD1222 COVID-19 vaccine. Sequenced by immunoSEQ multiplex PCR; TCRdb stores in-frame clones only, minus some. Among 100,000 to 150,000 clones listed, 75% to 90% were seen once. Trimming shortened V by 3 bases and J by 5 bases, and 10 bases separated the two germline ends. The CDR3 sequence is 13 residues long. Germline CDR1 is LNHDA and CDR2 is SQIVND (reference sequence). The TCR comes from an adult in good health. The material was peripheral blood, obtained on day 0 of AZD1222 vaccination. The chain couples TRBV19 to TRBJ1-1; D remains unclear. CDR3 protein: CASSMAAETEAFF. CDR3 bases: TGTGCCAGTAGTATGGCGGCGGAAACTGAAGCTTTCTTT.